The entry below describes one T cell receptor beta chain. This clonotype was detected ten times or more. Its binding antigen is unknown. No clone much larger than this one lies a single base away; base qualities are absent. Stable Graves' hyperthyroidism was defined as the absence of progression to ophthalmopathy over 18 months of follow-up. The hyperthyroidism patients were between 18 and 65 years old and newly diagnosed, with a disease duration of less than 2 months. Patients with uncontrolled infections, other autoimmune diseases, pregnancy or lactation were excluded. Diagnoses were based on clinical symptoms, serum thyroxine and TRAb, thyroid ultrasound and orbital computed tomography. Ficoll-Paque density gradient centrifugation was used to isolate PBMCs from approximately 11 ml of fresh peripheral blood. Total RNA was extracted using Trizol reagent, and RNA quality was assessed on an Agilent 2100 Bioanalyzer.

The CDR3 has 16 amino acids, counting the end cysteine and phenylalanine. Only CDR3 DNA is held: 48 bases, read in frame from base 1. V is pared back by 0 bases and J by 7 bases, with 16 bases lying between the germline termini. CDR1 and CDR2, looked up from the germline V gene, are ENHRY and SYGVKD. The data were obtained in a study of T cells in Graves' hyperthyroidism and ophthalmopathy (dated by TCRdb to between 2019 and 2020). For the wider study: Peripheral blood samples were taken at the time of initial diagnosis, prior to any treatment. Prospective prediction of ophthalmopathy was tested in an independent validation cohort consisting of under 20 hyperthyroidism patients and some 16 patients who later progressed to ophthalmopathy. The roughly 100 discovery patients were divided at random into training and test sets in a 7:3 ratio. In roughly six Graves' hyperthyroidism patients, the study also compared T-cell repertoires from thyroid tissue with T-cell repertoires from blood. The paper reports TCR Vbeta CDR3 sequencing of 135 peripheral blood samples: approximately 41 ophthalmopathy, 70 to 85 hyperthyroidism and roughly 17 progressor patients. A discovery cohort of about a hundred patients, approximately 45 with Graves' ophthalmopathy and approximately 60 with stable Graves' hyperthyroidism, was used to find distinguishing TCR V-J signatures. Once sampling was done, hyperthyroidism patients were given methimazole at a starting dose of 30 mg daily, whereas ophthalmopathy patients were given high-dose intravenous methylprednisolone.

Study-wide findings and limitations: In validation, the model predicted progression to ophthalmopathy with over 65% sensitivity and 72% to 75% specificity, a median of 6.5 months before onset. Sample size was not statistically predetermined, and blinding of investigators to group allocation was not performed. A 13 V-J signature model separated ophthalmopathy from stable hyperthyroidism, with approximately 87% sensitivity and 81.08% specificity in cross-validation and 80%/75% in testing. Most expanded thyroid clonotypes (frequency above 0.001) were also detected in blood, suggesting blood repertoires may reflect thyroid immune responses.

The TCR beta CDR3 regions were amplified from RNA transcripts. The first round of RT-PCR for the TCR CDR3 was performed with the HTBI primer set and the Qiagen OneStep RT-PCR kit. The libraries were constructed in a second round of multiplex PCR and then size-selected and purified. Paired-end sequencing of the libraries was performed with 100 bp reads on an Illumina HiSeq2000. The paper's data handling went like this. SOAPnuke was used to process the raw data, throwing out any read that contained adapters or uncalled bases, had a mean Phred below 15, or lacked an exact constant-primer or identifier match. High-quality paired reads were merged with COPE v1.2.5, and unique nucleotide sequences were defined as clonotypes. Clonotypes were aligned to IMGT TRBV, TRBD and TRBJ reference segments using MiTCR v1.1. Analysis was restricted to V-J combinations with a frequency above 0.0001, which covered about 99% of repertoires. The TCS score was defined as the ratio of F50 (clonal expansion) to E x V (chaos), calculated using BLOSUM62-based TCRdist between CDR3 peptides within each V-J. Welch's t-statistics and random forest reduced some 510 V-J features to 13, which were used in a naive Bayes classifier (R e1071). TCRdb trimmed the raw reads at Q25, called clones with MiXCR and kept productive beta chains. Rows with a matching CDR3 protein are joined into one entry that keeps the most common DNA and genes. It is TCRdb's table, rather than the study itself, that gives the V and J calls and clone size. The sample table holds around 620,000 distinct CDR3 sequences, of which around 15% were seen once. The ten largest clones take up 3.8% of the sample.

The sequence was collected from a woman aged 30 to 39 with Graves' hyperthyroidism. Rearrangement joined TRBV10-3 to TRBJ1-5, with a weak D call of TRBD1 (6 bases match). The sequenced sample consisted of blood. CDR3 region: CAISESVQGWGQPQHF. DNA sequence: TGTGCCATCAGTGAGTCTGTACAGGGATGGGGCCAGCCCCAGCATTTT.